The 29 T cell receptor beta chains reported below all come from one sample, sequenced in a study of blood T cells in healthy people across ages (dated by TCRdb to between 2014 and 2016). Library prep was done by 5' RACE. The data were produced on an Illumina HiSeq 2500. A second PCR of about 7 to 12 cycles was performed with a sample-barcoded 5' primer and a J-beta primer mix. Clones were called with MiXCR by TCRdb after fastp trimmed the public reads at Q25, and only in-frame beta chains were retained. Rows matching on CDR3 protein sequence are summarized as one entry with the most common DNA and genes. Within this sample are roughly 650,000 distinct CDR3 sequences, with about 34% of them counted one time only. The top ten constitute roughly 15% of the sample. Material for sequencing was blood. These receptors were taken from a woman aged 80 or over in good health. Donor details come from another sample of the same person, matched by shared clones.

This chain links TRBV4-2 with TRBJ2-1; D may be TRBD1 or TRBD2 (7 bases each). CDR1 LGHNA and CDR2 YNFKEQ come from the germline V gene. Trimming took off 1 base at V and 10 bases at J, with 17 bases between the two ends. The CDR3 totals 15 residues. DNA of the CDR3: TGTGCCAGCAGCCAAGCAGGGGGGGGGTCGAGGGAGCAGTTCTTC. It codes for CASSQAGGGSREQFF.

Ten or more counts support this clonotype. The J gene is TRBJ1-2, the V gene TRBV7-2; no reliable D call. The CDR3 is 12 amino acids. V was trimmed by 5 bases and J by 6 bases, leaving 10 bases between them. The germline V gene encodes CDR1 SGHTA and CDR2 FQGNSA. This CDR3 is CASSPDRHGYTF. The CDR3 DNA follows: TGTGCCAGCAGCCCCGACCGACATGGCTACACCTTC.

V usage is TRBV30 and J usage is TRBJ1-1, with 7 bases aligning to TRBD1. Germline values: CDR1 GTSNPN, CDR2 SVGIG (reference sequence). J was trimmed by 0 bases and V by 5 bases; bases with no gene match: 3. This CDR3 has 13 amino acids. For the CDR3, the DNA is TGTGCCTGGGCGGGACAGATGAACACTGAAGCTTTCTTT. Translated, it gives CAWAGQMNTEAFF.

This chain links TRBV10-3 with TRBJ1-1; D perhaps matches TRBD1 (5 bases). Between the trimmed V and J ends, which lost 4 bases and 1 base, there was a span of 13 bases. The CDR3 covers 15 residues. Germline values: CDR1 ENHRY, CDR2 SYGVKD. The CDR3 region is CAISGGAHTNTEAFF. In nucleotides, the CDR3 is TGTGCCATCAGTGGAGGGGCGCACACGAACACTGAAGCTTTCTTT.

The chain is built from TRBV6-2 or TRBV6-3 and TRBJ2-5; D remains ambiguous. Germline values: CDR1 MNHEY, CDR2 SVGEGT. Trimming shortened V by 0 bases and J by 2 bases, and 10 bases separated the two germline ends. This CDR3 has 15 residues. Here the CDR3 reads CASSYSQVEQETQYF. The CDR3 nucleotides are TGTGCCAGCAGTTACTCCCAGGTAGAGCAAGAGACCCAGTACTTC.

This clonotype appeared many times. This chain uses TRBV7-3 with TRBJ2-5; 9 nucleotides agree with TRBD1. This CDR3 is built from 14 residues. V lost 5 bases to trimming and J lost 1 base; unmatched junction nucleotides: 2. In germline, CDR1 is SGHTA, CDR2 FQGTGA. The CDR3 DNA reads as TGTGCCAGCAGCATGACAGGGGGCCAAGAGACCCAGTACTTC. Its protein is CASSMTGGQETQYF.

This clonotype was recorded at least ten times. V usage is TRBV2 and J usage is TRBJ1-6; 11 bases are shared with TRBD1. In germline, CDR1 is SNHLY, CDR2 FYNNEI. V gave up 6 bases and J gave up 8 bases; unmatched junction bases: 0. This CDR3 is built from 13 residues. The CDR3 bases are TGTGCCAGCAGGGGACAGGGGGATTCACCCCTCCACTTT. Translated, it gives CASRGQGDSPLHF. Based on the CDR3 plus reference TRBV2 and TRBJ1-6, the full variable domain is EPEVTQTPSHQVTQMGQEVILRCVPISNHLYFYWYRQILGQKVEFLVSFYNNEISEKSEIFDDQFSVERPDGSNFTLKIRSTKLEDSAMYFCASRGQGDSPLHFGNGTRLTVT.

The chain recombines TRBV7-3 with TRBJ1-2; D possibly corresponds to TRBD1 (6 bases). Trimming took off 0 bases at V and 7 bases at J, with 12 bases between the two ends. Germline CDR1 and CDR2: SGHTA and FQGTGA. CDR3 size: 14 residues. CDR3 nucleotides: TGTGCCAGCAGCTTAACTGTCAGGGGAGTTGGCTACACCTTC. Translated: CASSLTVRGVGYTF.

CDR3 protein: CASSPPRERELFF. The CDR3 DNA sequence: TGTGCCAGCAGCCCTCCGCGGGAAAGGGAGCTGTTTTTT. The chain combines TRBV9 with TRBJ2-2; tentatively, D is TRBD2 (6 bases). CDR1 is SGDLS, CDR2 YYNGEE, per germline. Deletions cut 4 bases from V and 9 bases from J, with 13 bases between. CDR3 length equals 13 residues. Filled out from reference TRBV9 and TRBJ2-2, the complete variable domain reads DSGVTQTPKHLITATGQRVTLRCSPRSGDLSVYWYQQSLDQGLQFLIQYYNGEERAKGNILERFSAQQFPDLHSELNLSSLELGDSALYFCASSPPRERELFFGEGSRLTVL.

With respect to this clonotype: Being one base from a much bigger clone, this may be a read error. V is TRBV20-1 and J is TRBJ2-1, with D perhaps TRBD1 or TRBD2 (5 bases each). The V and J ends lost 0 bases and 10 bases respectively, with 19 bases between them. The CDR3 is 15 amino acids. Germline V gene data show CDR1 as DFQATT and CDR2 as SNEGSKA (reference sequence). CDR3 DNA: TGCAGTGCTAGAGATCGGGGCCTTAAACCCTCCGAGCAGTTCTTC. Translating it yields CSARDRGLKPSEQFF.

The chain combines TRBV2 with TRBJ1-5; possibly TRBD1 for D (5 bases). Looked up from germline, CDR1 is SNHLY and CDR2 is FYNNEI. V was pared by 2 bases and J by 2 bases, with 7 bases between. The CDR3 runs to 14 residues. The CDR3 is CASSELGGNQPQHF. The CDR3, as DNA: TGTGCCAGCAGTGAACTGGGGGGCAATCAGCCCCAGCATTTT.

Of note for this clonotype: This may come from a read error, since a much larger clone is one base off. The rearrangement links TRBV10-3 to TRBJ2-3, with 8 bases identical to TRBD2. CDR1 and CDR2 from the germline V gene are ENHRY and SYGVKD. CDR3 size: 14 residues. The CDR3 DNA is TGTGCCACGAGCGGCGGCGGGGGGCGGGATACGCTGTATTTT. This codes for CATSGGGGRDTLYF.

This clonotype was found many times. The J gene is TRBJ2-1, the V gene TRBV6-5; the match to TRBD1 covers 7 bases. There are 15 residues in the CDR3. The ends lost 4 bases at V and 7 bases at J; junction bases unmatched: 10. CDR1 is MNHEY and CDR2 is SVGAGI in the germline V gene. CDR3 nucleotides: TGTGCCAGCAGTTCCGGACAGGCTAATAGGAATGAGCAGTTCTTC. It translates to CASSSGQANRNEQFF.

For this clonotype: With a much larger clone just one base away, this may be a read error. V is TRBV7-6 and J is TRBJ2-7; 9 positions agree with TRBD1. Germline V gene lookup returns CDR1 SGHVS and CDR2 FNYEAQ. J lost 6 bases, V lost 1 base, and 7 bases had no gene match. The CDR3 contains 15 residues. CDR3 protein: CASSLGGTGSTEQYF. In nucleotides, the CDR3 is TGTGCCAGCAGCTTAGGCGGGACAGGGAGCACCGAGCAGTACTTC.

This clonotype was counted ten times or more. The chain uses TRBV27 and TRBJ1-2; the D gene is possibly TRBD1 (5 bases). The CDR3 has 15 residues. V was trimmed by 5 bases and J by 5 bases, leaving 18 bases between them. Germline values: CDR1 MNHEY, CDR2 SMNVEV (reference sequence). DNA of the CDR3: TGTGCCAGCAGTGATTTCCAGGGCGGGGAGTATGGCTACACCTTC. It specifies CASSDFQGGEYGYTF.

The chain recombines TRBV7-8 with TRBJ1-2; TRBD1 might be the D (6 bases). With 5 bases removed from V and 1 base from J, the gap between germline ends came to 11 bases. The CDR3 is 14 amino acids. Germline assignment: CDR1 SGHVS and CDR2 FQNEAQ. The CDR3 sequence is CASSLGQFNYGYTF. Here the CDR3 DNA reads TGTGCCAGCAGCCTCGGACAGTTTAACTATGGCTACACCTTC. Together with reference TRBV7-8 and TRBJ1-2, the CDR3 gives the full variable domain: GAGVSQSPRYKVAKRGQDVALRCDPISGHVSLFWYQQALGQGPEFLTYFQNEAQLDKSGLPSDRFFAERPEGSVSTLKIQRTQQEDSAVYLCASSLGQFNYGYTFGSGTRLTVV.

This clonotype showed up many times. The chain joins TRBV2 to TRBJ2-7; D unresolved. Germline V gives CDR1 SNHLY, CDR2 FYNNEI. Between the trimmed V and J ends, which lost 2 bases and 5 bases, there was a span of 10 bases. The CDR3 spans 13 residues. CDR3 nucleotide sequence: TGTGCCAGCAGTGAACTCAGGTCCAACGAGCAGTACTTC. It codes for CASSELRSNEQYF.

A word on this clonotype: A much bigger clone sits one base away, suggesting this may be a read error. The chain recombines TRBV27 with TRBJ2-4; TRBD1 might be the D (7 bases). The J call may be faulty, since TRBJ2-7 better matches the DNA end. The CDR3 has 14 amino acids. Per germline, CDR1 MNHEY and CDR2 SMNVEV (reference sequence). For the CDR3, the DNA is TGTGCCGTTTTGGGCGGGACAGAGCTCTCCGAGCAGTACTTC. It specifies CAVLGGTELSEQYF.

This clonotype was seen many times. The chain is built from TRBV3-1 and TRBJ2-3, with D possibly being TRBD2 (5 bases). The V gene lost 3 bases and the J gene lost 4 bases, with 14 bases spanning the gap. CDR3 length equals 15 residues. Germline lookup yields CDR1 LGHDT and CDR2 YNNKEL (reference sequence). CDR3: CASSQDSVLPDTQYF. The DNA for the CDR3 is TGTGCCAGCAGCCAGGACTCCGTGCTCCCAGATACGCAGTATTTT.

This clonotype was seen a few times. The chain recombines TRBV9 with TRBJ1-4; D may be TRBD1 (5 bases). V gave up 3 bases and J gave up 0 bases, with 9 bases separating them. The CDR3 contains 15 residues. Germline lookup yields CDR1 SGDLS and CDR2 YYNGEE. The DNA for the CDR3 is TGTGCCAGCAGCGACGGGACTTCAACTAATGAAAAACTGTTTTTT. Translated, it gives CASSDGTSTNEKLFF.

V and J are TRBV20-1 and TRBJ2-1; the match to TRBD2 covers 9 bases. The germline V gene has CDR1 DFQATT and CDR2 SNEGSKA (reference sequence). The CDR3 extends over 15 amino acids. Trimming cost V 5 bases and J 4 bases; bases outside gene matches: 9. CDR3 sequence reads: CSAVLPTSGYNEQFF. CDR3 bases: TGCAGTGCTGTACTCCCGACTAGCGGATACAATGAGCAGTTCTTC.

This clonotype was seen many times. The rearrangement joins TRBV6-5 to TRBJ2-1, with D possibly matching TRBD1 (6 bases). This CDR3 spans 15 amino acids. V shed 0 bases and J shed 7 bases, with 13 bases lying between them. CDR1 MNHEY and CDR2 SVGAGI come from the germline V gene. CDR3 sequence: CASSYSNRVLNEQFF. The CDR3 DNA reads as TGTGCCAGCAGTTACTCAAACAGGGTCCTTAATGAGCAGTTCTTC.

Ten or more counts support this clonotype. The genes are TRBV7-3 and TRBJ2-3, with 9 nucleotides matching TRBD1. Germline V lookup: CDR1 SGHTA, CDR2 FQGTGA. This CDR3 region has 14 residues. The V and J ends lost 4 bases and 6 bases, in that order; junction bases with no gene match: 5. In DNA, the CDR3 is TGTGCCAGCAGCTCGACAGGGGGTCTGGATACGCAGTATTTT. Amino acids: CASSSTGGLDTQYF.

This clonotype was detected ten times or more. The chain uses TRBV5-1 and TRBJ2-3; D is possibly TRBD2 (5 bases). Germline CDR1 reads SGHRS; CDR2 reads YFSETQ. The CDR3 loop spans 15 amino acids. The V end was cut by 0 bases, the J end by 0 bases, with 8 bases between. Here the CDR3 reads CASSLDSASTDTQYF. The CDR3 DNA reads TGCGCCAGCAGCTTGGATAGCGCTAGCACAGATACGCAGTATTTT.

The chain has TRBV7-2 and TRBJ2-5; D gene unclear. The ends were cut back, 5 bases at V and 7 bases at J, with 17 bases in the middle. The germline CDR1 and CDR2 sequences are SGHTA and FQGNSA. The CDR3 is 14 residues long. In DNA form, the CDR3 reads TGTGCCAGCAGCCCTATGTGGGGTTCAGGGACCCAGTACTTC. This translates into CASSPMWGSGTQYF.

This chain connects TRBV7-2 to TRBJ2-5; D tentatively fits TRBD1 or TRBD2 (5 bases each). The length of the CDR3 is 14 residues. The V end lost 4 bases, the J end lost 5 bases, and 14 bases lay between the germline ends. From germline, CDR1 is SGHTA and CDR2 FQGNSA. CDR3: CASSSAGRVETQYF. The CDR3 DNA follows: TGTGCCAGCAGCTCAGCAGGGAGAGTTGAGACCCAGTACTTC.

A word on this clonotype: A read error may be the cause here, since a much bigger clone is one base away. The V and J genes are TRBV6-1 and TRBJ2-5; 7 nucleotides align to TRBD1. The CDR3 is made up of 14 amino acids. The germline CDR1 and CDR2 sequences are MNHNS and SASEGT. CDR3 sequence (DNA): TGTGCCAGCAGTGACAGGACAGGCCAAGAGGCCCAGTACTTC. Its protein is CASSDRTGQEAQYF.

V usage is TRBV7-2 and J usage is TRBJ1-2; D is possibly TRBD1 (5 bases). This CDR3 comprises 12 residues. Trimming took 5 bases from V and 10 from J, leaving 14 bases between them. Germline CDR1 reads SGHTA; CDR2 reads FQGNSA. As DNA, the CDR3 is TGTGCCAGCAGCCCGAGGACAACCGCCTACACCTTC. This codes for CASSPRTTAYTF.

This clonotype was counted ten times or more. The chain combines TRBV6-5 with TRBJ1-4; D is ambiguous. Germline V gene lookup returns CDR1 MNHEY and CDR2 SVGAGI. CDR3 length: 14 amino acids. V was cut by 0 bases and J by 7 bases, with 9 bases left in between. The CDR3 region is CASSYSRQSEKLFF. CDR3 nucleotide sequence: TGTGCCAGCAGTTACTCGAGGCAGTCTGAAAAACTGTTTTTT.